This T cell receptor (beta chain) was profiled in a study of breast tumors, draining lymph nodes, adjacent tissues. TCRdb re-called the multiplex PCR reads with MiXCR, one entry per CDR3 protein. In the table there are hundreds of thousands of distinct CDR3 sequences, approximately 30% of which are singletons. This clonotype was found many times. The antigen is undetermined. Samples came from axillary lymph nodes draining the breast cancer. Findings of the study overall: Compared with lymph nodes, tumors were less diverse; compared with nontumor tissue, more. Data only fit, rather than demonstrated, lymph node origin of most tumor T cells.

Sequenced: axillary lymph node tissue. This clonotype originated in a female donor with breast cancer. Some clones in this sample may be carry-over from other donors' samples.

The CDR3 protein is CSASLTQTANYGYTF. DNA for the CDR3: TGCAGTGCCAGCTTAACGCAAACAGCTAACTATGGCTACACCTTC. The V and J genes are TRBV20-1 and TRBJ1-2, with D unclear. Per germline, CDR1 DFQATT and CDR2 SNEGSKA (reference sequence). The ends were cut back, 6 bases at V and 0 bases at J, with 17 bases in the middle. The CDR3 extends over 15 amino acids.